Listed here are 32 T cell receptor beta chains from one sample, sequenced in a study of neurological immune-mediated disorders. TCRdb ran MiXCR on the 5' RACE reads and lists one entry per CDR3 protein. The sample gives 80,000 to 100,000 distinct CDR3 sequences, 4.5% to 7.5% of which show up once; 7.9% is in the top ten. Time point here: longitudinal time-point 2. Sequenced: PBMCs. The source of these receptors is an older woman with multiple sclerosis.

This clonotype was counted many times. V is TRBV5-1 and J is TRBJ2-7; 9 nucleotides agree with TRBD1. With V trimmed by 5 bases and J by 5 bases, 8 bases remained unmatched. Looked up from germline, CDR1 is SGHRS and CDR2 is YFSETQ. The CDR3 extends over 14 amino acids. The CDR3 protein is CASRITGGFHEQYF. In nucleotides, the CDR3 is TGCGCCAGCAGAATAACAGGGGGCTTCCACGAGCAGTACTTC. Combining the CDR3 with reference TRBV5-1 and TRBJ2-7 gives the whole variable domain KAGVTQTPRYLIKTRGQQVTLSCSPISGHRSVSWYQQTPGQGLQFLFEYFSETQRNKGNFPGRFSGRQFSNSRSEMNVSTLELGDSALYLCASRITGGFHEQYFGPGTRLTVT.

The gene calls are TRBV19 and TRBJ1-2, with 8 bases that match TRBD1. This CDR3 comprises 15 residues. Germline values: CDR1 LNHDA, CDR2 SQIVND (reference sequence). The ends lost 5 bases at V and 8 bases at J; junction bases unmatched: 13. CDR3 amino acids: CASSDVAGGLWGYTF. CDR3 DNA: TGTGCCAGTAGTGATGTGGCAGGGGGCTTGTGGGGCTACACCTTC.

This clonotype was seen repeatedly, ten times or more. CDR3 sequence reads: CASSLGLAGPDTQYF. The CDR3 DNA reads TGCGCCAGCAGCCTGGGACTAGCGGGGCCAGATACGCAGTATTTT. J is TRBJ2-3 and V is TRBV5-1; 13 nucleotides align to TRBD2. This CDR3 spans 15 amino acids. Germline CDR1 reads SGHRS; CDR2 reads YFSETQ. Trimming cost V 4 bases and J 4 bases; bases outside gene matches: 3.

This clonotype was seen repeatedly, ten times or more. A read error may account for a junction end that differs from germline. This chain uses TRBV12-3 or TRBV12-4 with TRBJ2-2; D is uncertain. The CDR3 sequence is 12 residues long. CDR3 bases: TGCGCCAGCAGCTTGAACACCGGGGAGCTGTTTTTT. This gives the protein CASSLNTGELFF.

This clonotype appeared many times. This chain connects TRBV18 to TRBJ1-4; D is unclear. Germline V lookup: CDR1 KGHSH, CDR2 LQKENI. V was cut by 3 bases and J by 7 bases, with 12 bases left in between. The CDR3 sequence is 14 residues long. This chain's CDR3 is CASSPASGGEKLFF. CDR3 sequence (DNA): TGTGCCAGCTCACCGGCGAGTGGCGGTGAAAAACTGTTTTTT. The full variable domain, its missing parts supplied by reference TRBV18 and TRBJ1-4, is NAGVMQNPRHLVRRRGQEARLRCSPMKGHSHVYWYRQLPEEGLKFMVYLQKENIIDESGMPKERFSAEFPKEGPSILRIQQVVRGDSAAYFCASSPASGGEKLFFGSGTQLSVL.

As regards this clonotype: This may be a read error, as it is one base from a much larger clone. The chain links TRBV5-1 to TRBJ1-2; TRBD1 agrees at 9 bases. V lost 3 bases to trimming and J lost 6 bases; unmatched junction nucleotides: 21. The CDR3 is made up of 19 amino acids. Germline V gives CDR1 SGHRS, CDR2 YFSETQ. The DNA for the CDR3 is TGCGCCAGCAGCTCACCCCGAGCCGGGACAGGGATGGTAGGGAATGGCTACACCTTC. Its protein product is CASSSPRAGTGMVGNGYTF.

This clonotype was detected ten times or more. The V and J genes are TRBV7-2 and TRBJ2-7; 11 nucleotides match TRBD2. V lost 5 bases to trimming and J lost 2 bases; unmatched junction nucleotides: 8. The CDR3 has 16 amino acids. CDR1 and CDR2 (germline): SGHTA, FQGNSA. Written as DNA, the CDR3 is TGTGCCAGCAGCCCGACTAGCGGGGAATTCCCCTACGAGCAGTACTTC. Translated, it gives CASSPTSGEFPYEQYF.

This clonotype was detected many times. The chain combines TRBV4-1 with TRBJ1-5; D call uncertain. Germline lookup yields CDR1 MGHRA and CDR2 YSYEKL. The CDR3 is 14 amino acids. Trimming left V 3 bases short and J 0 bases short, with 6 bases between. CDR3: CASSHGVSNQPQHF. In DNA form, the CDR3 reads TGCGCCAGCAGCCATGGGGTTAGCAATCAGCCCCAGCATTTT.

In this sample, this clonotype turned up many times. The chain recombines TRBV7-9 with TRBJ2-3; 10 nucleotides agree with TRBD2. This CDR3 has 17 amino acids. With V trimmed by 1 base and J by 1 base, 5 bases remained unmatched. CDR1 is SEHNR and CDR2 is FQNEAQ in the germline V gene (reference sequence). CDR3: CASSLGLAGDRTDTQYF. CDR3 DNA: TGTGCCAGCAGCTTAGGCCTAGCGGGGGACCGCACAGATACGCAGTATTTT.

This clonotype has at least ten counts. The rearrangement joins TRBV5-1 to TRBJ1-1; 7 positions agree with TRBD1. Germline CDR1 and CDR2: SGHRS and YFSETQ. After removal of 4 bases from V and 0 bases from J, the junction contained 3 bases not matched to a gene. The CDR3 totals 14 residues. CDR3 amino acids: CASSPTGMNTEAFF. In DNA, the CDR3 is TGCGCCAGCAGCCCGACAGGGATGAACACTGAAGCTTTCTTT.

This clonotype showed up many times. This chain joins TRBV12-3 or TRBV12-4 and TRBJ2-1; D might be TRBD1 or TRBD2, each matching 6 bases. V was trimmed by 1 base and J by 6 bases, leaving 13 bases between them. The CDR3 is 15 residues long. This CDR3 is CASSLGGGSFNEQFF. The DNA of the CDR3 is TGTGCCAGCAGTTTAGGAGGGGGGAGTTTCAATGAGCAGTTCTTC.

This clonotype was picked up many times. A read error may produce the germline difference seen at one junction end. This chain connects TRBV7-9 to TRBJ1-1; TRBD1 might be the D (6 bases). This CDR3 has 16 amino acids. Germline-derived CDR1 and CDR2 are SEHNR and FQNEAQ (reference sequence). The CDR3 DNA sequence: TGTGCCAGCAGCTCAACCGACAGGCACCAAGGTCGTGAAGTTTTCTTT. Translating gives CASSSTDRHQGREVFF.

This clonotype was seen ten or more times. CDR3 loop: CASSQGTDGEQYF. In nucleotides, the CDR3 is TGTGCCAGCTCACAGGGAACAGATGGCGAGCAGTACTTC. The chain links TRBV18 to TRBJ2-7; D gene uncertain. The germline CDR1 and CDR2 sequences are KGHSH and LQKENI. Trimming pared 4 bases from V and 6 bases from J, leaving 13 bases between. CDR3 length: 13 residues.

This clonotype showed up many times. The chain recombines TRBV7-6 with TRBJ1-3, with D tentatively TRBD1 (5 bases). V shed 5 bases and J shed 4 bases, with 12 bases lying between them. The CDR3 is 14 amino acids. The germline gives CDR1 SGHVS, CDR2 FNYEAQ. The chain's CDR3 is CASSLRGEGNTIYF. The CDR3 DNA reads as TGTGCCAGCAGCCTTCGAGGGGAAGGAAACACCATATATTTT.

CDR3 sequence (DNA): TGTGCCAGTAGTATAATCCTAGGGAATGGCAATCAGCCCCAGCATTTT. Its protein is CASSIILGNGNQPQHF. V gene TRBV19 combines with J gene TRBJ1-5; D is unresolved. Germline V lookup: CDR1 LNHDA, CDR2 SQIVND (reference sequence). The CDR3 extends over 16 amino acids. Trimming took 2 bases from V and 2 from J, leaving 13 bases between them.

This clonotype was counted at least ten times. V is TRBV2 and J is TRBJ1-4; TRBD1 matches 8 bases. Germline V gene sequence: CDR1 SNHLY, CDR2 FYNNEI. CDR3 size: 16 residues. With 4 bases clipped from V and 3 bases from J, the junction kept 7 bases outside the gene matches. In nucleotides, the CDR3 is TGTGCCAGCAGTGCTGGCAGGGGGCGGCCTAATGAAAAACTGTTTTTT. It specifies CASSAGRGRPNEKLFF.

This clonotype has a count of ten or more. The rearrangement uses TRBV5-5 and TRBJ1-2, with a possible D match to TRBD1 (5 bases). The V end lost 4 bases, the J end lost 0 bases, and 10 bases lay between the germline ends. CDR3 length: 14 amino acids. The germline CDR1 and CDR2 sequences are SGHKS and YYEKEE (reference sequence). CDR3 protein: CASSGGFTNYGYTF. As DNA, the CDR3 is TGTGCCAGCAGCGGGGGTTTTACTAACTATGGCTACACCTTC. Using reference TRBV5-5 and TRBJ1-2 for the parts outside the CDR3, the full variable domain is DAGVTQSPTHLIKTRGQQVTLRCSPISGHKSVSWYQQVLGQGPQFIFQYYEKEERGRGNFPDRFSARQFPNYSSELNVNALLLGDSALYLCASSGGFTNYGYTFGSGTRLTVV.

In this sample, this clonotype turned up many times. The chain has TRBV24-1 and TRBJ2-7; 10 positions match TRBD1. After removal of 5 bases from V and 7 bases from J, the junction contained 7 bases not matched to a gene. The CDR3 is 14 amino acids. Germline values: CDR1 KGHDR, CDR2 SFDVKD. The CDR3 DNA is TGTGCCACCAGTGCCGGGACAGGGGTCGATGAGCAGTACTTC. Residues: CATSAGTGVDEQYF.

This clonotype came up many times. The rearrangement links TRBV6-2 or TRBV6-3 to TRBJ2-7; 10 bases are shared with TRBD1. Looked up from germline, CDR1 is MNHEY and CDR2 is SVGEGT. V was pared by 6 bases and J by 3 bases, with 5 bases of the junction left unmatched. The CDR3 consists of 14 residues. The CDR3: CASRPWTGGYEQYF. In DNA, the CDR3 is TGTGCCAGCAGACCCTGGACAGGGGGCTACGAGCAGTACTTC.

This clonotype has a count of ten or more. J is TRBJ1-1 and V is TRBV6-5; D remains ambiguous. The CDR3 has 14 amino acids. The germline V gene has CDR1 MNHEY and CDR2 SVGAGI. Deletions cut 2 bases from V and 4 bases from J, with 11 bases between. CDR3 sequence: CASSYRGRGTEAFF. DNA for the CDR3: TGTGCCAGCAGTTACAGAGGGCGCGGCACTGAAGCTTTCTTT.

The gene calls are TRBV7-8 and TRBJ2-5; perhaps TRBD1 as D (5 bases). CDR3 size: 17 residues. Germline CDR1 SGHVS, CDR2 FQNEAQ. V was cut by 2 bases and J by 4 bases, with 20 bases left in between. CDR3 bases: TGTGCCAGCAGCTTATCTGCGACAGCAAGAATTCTAGAGACCCAGTACTTC. Amino acids: CASSLSATARILETQYF.

In regard to this clonotype: A much larger clone differs from this one at a single base, so this may be a read error. This sequence joins TRBV18 and TRBJ2-7; D call uncertain. The CDR3 runs to 15 residues. Germline CDR1 KGHSH, CDR2 LQKENI. CDR3 loop: CAISPPRPLDYEQYF. CDR3 coding DNA: TGTGCCATCTCACCACCCCGTCCGTTGGACTACGAGCAGTACTTC.

Ten or more counts support this clonotype. The chain uses TRBV20-1 and TRBJ1-5; D is unclear. Germline CDR1 and CDR2: DFQATT and SNEGSKA (reference sequence). V lost 3 bases and J 7 bases, leaving 16 bases between the germline ends. The CDR3 contains 14 residues. CDR3 DNA sequence: TGCAGTGCTAGGAATCGGGAGGGCGGACAGCCCCAGCATTTT. It yields the protein CSARNREGGQPQHF.

With regard to this clonotype: A much larger clone lies one base from this, so it may be a read error. The CDR3 spells CASTSISGGSPLHF. The CDR3 DNA reads as TGCGCCAGCACCTCAATTTCAGGGGGTTCACCCCTCCACTTT. The chain recombines TRBV10-2 with TRBJ1-6; the match to TRBD1 covers 7 bases. V was clipped by 7 bases and J by 9 bases; unmatched bases: 9. This CDR3 is 14 amino acids long. CDR1 is WSHSY and CDR2 is SAAADI in the germline V gene.

This clonotype was counted at least ten times. The chain is built from TRBV27 and TRBJ2-1; TRBD2 matches 12 bases. This CDR3 contains 20 residues. V dropped 0 bases and J dropped 3; count of bases not matched to a gene: 12. CDR1 is MNHEY, CDR2 SMNVEV, per germline (reference sequence). The CDR3 sequence is CASSLSGLAGGARGYNEQFF. Here the CDR3 DNA reads TGTGCCAGCAGTTTATCCGGTCTAGCGGGGGGGGCGCGGGGCTACAATGAGCAGTTCTTC.

This clonotype was seen a handful of times. J is TRBJ2-5 and V is TRBV6-1; D perhaps matches TRBD2 (5 bases). This CDR3 contains 13 residues. Trimming took 6 bases from V and 3 from J, leaving 11 bases between them. Germline V gives CDR1 MNHNS, CDR2 SASEGT. CDR3 residues: CASRWASKETQYF. As DNA, the CDR3 is TGTGCCAGCAGGTGGGCTAGCAAAGAGACCCAGTACTTC.

The chain is built from TRBV28 and TRBJ1-1; D might be TRBD1 (6 bases). The CDR3 spans 14 residues. The V end lost 8 bases, the J end lost 0 bases, and 13 bases lay between the germline ends. The germline gives CDR1 MDHEN, CDR2 SYDVKM. The CDR3 DNA sequence: TGTGCCAGCTGTCCGGGGGCCCTGAACACTGAAGCTTTCTTT. Residues: CASCPGALNTEAFF.

At least ten counts were recorded for this clonotype. The gene calls are TRBV28 and TRBJ2-7; the D gene could be TRBD1 or TRBD2 (5 bases each). Between the trimmed V and J ends, which lost 7 bases and 9 bases, there was a span of 22 bases. CDR3 length: 14 residues. From germline, CDR1 is MDHEN and CDR2 SYDVKM. As DNA, the CDR3 is TGTGCCAGCAATGAGGGGCAGGTCCCCTCCACGCAGTACTTC. This codes for CASNEGQVPSTQYF.

In this sample, this clonotype turned up many times. The chain is built from TRBV11-2 and TRBJ2-7; 7 bases match TRBD1. CDR3 length: 15 amino acids. The J segment lost 4 bases and the V segment lost 1 base, leaving 7 bases of the junction unmatched. Germline loops: CDR1 SGHAT, CDR2 FQNNGV. CDR3 DNA: TGTGCCAGCAGCTTAGGGCAGACAGGGTCGTACGAGCAGTACTTC. Protein product: CASSLGQTGSYEQYF.

This clonotype was recorded many times. The V call is TRBV20-1, the J call TRBJ1-5; D remains unclear. The germline gives CDR1 DFQATT, CDR2 SNEGSKA (reference sequence). The CDR3 has 16 amino acids. Trimming left V 1 base short and J 2 bases short, with 15 bases between. CDR3: CSARGAGVSGNQPQHF. CDR3 DNA: TGCAGTGCTAGAGGGGCCGGGGTTAGTGGCAATCAGCCCCAGCATTTT.

This clonotype was seen at least ten times. The chain links TRBV18 to TRBJ2-7; D not resolved. The germline CDR1 and CDR2 sequences are KGHSH and LQKENI. This CDR3 is built from 11 residues. V was trimmed by 3 bases and J by 7 bases, leaving 7 bases between them. CDR3 nucleotide sequence: TGTGCCAGCTCACCTAAACTGGAGCAGTACTTC. Protein sequence: CASSPKLEQYF.

At least ten counts were recorded for this clonotype. The chain carries TRBV4-2 and TRBJ2-1, with TRBD2 matching over 11 bases. This CDR3 contains 16 residues. Germline CDR1 and CDR2: LGHNA and YNFKEQ. V lost 1 base to trimming and J lost 7 bases; unmatched junction nucleotides: 6. The CDR3 loop reads CASSQGLAGMGNEQFF. The CDR3 bases are TGTGCCAGCAGCCAAGGACTAGCGGGGATGGGGAATGAGCAGTTCTTC.